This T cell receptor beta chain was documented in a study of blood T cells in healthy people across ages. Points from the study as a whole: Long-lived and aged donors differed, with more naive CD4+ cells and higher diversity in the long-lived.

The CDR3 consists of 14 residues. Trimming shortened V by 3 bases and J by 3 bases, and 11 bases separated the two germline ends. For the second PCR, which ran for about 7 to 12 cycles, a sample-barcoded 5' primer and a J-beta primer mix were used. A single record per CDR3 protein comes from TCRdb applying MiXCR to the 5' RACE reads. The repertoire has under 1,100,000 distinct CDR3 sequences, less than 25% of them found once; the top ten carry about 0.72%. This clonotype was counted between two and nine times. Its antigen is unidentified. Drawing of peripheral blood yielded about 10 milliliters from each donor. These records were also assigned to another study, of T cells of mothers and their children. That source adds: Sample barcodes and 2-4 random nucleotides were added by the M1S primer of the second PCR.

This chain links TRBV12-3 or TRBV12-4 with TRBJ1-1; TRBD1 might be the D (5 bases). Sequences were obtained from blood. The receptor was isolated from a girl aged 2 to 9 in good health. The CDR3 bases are TGTGCCAGCAGTTTCGGTCAGGGTTACACTGAAGCTTTCTTT. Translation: CASSFGQGYTEAFF.